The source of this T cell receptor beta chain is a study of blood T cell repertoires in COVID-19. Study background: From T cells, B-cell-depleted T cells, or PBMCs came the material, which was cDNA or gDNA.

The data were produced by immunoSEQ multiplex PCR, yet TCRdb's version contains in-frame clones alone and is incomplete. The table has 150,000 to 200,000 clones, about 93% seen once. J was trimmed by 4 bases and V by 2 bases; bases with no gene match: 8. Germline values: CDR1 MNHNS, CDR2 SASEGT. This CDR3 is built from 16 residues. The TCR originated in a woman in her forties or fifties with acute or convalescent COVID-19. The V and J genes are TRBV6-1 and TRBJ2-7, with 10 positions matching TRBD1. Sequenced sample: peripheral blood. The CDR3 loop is CASSEPKTGGLYEQYF. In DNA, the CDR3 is TGTGCCAGCAGTGAACCGAAGACAGGGGGCTTGTACGAGCAGTACTTC.